This note documents a single T cell receptor beta chain sequence. Its antigen is unknown. Uncontrolled infections, other autoimmune diseases, pregnancy or lactation led to exclusion of patients. The data belong to a study of T cells in Graves' hyperthyroidism and ophthalmopathy. Whole-study results and caveats: Using 13 V-J features, a model discriminated ophthalmopathy from stable hyperthyroidism.

The CDR3 extends over 16 amino acids. Germline CDR1 is LGHNT and CDR2 is FRNRAP. V trimming: 5 bases; J trimming: 4 bases; junction bases outside the gene matches: 11. RNA transcripts gave rise to amplified TCR beta CDR3 regions. During a first-round RT-PCR of the TCR CDR3, the HTBI primer set was used. Each CDR3 protein gets one entry after TCRdb re-called the multiplex PCR reads with MiXCR. The top ten clones hold more than 25% of a sample with nearly 750,000 distinct CDR3 sequences, about a third of them seen once. The chain has TRBV12-5 and TRBJ1-3; 7 nucleotides line up with TRBD1. Sequencing was performed on blood. The clonotype was recovered from a woman aged 35 to 49 with Graves' hyperthyroidism. The CDR3 spells CASGQYDRASGNTIYF. DNA for the CDR3: TGTGCTAGTGGTCAATACGACAGGGCTTCGGGAAACACCATATATTTT.